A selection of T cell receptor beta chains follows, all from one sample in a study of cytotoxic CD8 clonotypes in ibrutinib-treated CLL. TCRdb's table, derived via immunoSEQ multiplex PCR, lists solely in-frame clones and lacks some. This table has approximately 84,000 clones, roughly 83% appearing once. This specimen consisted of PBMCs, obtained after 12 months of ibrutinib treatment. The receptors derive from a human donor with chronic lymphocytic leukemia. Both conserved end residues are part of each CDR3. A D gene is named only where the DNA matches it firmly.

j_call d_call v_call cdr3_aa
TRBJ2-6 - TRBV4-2 CATSTGANVLTF
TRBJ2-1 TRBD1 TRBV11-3 CASSLEGVGQGSVEQFF
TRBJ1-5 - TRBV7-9 CASSFTGGNQPQHF
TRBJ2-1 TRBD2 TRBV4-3 CASSQRAGEVSEQFF
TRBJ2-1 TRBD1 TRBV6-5 CASSSPDRGYYEQFF
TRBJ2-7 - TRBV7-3 CASSLGWKREQYF
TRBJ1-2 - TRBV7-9 CASSPSGPERGYTF
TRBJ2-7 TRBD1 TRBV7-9 CASSPDRGLRYEQYF
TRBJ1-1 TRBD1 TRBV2 CASRGTGGMNTEAFF
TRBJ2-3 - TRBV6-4 CASSVGTRDTQYF
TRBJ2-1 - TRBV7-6 CASSLLQGNEQFF
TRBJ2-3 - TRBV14 CASTRIADRNTQYF
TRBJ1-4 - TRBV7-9 CASSAARGVGEKLFF
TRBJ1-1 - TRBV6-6 CASSYQQGGAFF
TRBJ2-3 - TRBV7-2 CASSSFRGTDTQYF
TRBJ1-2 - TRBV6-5 CASQGYYGYTF
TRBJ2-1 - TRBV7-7 CASSPRAASSYNEQFF
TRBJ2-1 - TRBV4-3 CASSQGTPGLQSEQFF
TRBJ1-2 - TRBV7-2 CASSLAQGGYTF
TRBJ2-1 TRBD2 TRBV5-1 CASSLGLASSRHYYNEQFF
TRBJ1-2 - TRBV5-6 CASSLGQPYGYTF
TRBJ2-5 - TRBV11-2 CASSLVRSPLGETQYF
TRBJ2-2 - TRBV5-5 CASSLWGGRGAGELFF
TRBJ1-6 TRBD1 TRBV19 CASSRPQGAGDNSPLHF
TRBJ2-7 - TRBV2 CASSRQGAGAGEQYF
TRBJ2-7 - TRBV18 CASSNDLTYEQYF
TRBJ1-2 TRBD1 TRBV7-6 CASSLEGAGDGYTF
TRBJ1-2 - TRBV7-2 CASSLYGEDGYTF
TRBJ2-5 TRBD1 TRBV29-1 CSASPGQGAGETQYF
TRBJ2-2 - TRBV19 CASSMSGTGTGELFF
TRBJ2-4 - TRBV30 CAWSVGGQNIQYF
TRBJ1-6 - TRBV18 CASSPMRENNSPLHF
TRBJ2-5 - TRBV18 CASSPQSIETQYF
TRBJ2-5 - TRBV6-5 CASSGSLWTETQYF
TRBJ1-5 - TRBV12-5 CASGLVRGGLGEYSNQPQHF
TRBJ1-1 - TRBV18 CASSVGNPNRAEAFF
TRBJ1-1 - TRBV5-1 CASSLWGSGNTEAFF
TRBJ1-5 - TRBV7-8 CASSLGRALNQPQHF
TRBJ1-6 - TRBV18 CASSPGEGSPLHF
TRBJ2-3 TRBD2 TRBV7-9 CASPSGSGRAADTQYF
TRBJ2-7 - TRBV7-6 CASSLEVGGYEQYF
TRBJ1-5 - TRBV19 CASSIGLGRGNQPQHF
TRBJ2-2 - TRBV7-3 CASSPRGLFTGELFF
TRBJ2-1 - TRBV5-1 CATRPGPNNEQFF
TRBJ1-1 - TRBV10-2 CASRAGRGVGTEAFF
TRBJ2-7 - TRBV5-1 CASGADYEQYF
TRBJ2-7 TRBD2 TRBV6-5 CASKRGGGEQYF
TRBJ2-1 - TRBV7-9 CASSLPPGGGFF
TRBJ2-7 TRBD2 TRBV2 CASTRLAGYEQYF
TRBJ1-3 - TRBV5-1 CASSRDPSGNTIYF
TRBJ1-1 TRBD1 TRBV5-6 CASSLAGRGAFF
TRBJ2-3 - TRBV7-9 CASTASGAAATQYF
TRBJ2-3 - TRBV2 CASNRVSTDTQYF
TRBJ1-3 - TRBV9 CASSALQGALPYSGNTIYF
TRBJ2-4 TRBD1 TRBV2 CASRHRGLEGKNIQYF
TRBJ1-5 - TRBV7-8 CASSLGGRASGQPQHF
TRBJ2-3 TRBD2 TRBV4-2 CASSTTLAADTQYF
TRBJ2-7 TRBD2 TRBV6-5 CASSYRSGGSYEQYF
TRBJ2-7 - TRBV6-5 CASSYGDGQYF
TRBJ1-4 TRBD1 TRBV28 CASRPGDSNEKLFF